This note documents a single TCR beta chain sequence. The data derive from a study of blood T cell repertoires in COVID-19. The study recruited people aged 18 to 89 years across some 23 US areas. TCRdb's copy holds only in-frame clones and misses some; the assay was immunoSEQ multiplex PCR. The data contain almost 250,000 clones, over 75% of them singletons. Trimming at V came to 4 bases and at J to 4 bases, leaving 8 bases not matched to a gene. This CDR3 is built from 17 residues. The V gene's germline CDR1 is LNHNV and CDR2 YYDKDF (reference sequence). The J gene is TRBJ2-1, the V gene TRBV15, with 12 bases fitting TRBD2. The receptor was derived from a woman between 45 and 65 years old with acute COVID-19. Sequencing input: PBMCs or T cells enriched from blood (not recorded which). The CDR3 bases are TGTGCCACCAGCACCTACCGACTAGCGGGGGTATACAATGAGCAGTTCTTC. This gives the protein CATSTYRLAGVYNEQFF.